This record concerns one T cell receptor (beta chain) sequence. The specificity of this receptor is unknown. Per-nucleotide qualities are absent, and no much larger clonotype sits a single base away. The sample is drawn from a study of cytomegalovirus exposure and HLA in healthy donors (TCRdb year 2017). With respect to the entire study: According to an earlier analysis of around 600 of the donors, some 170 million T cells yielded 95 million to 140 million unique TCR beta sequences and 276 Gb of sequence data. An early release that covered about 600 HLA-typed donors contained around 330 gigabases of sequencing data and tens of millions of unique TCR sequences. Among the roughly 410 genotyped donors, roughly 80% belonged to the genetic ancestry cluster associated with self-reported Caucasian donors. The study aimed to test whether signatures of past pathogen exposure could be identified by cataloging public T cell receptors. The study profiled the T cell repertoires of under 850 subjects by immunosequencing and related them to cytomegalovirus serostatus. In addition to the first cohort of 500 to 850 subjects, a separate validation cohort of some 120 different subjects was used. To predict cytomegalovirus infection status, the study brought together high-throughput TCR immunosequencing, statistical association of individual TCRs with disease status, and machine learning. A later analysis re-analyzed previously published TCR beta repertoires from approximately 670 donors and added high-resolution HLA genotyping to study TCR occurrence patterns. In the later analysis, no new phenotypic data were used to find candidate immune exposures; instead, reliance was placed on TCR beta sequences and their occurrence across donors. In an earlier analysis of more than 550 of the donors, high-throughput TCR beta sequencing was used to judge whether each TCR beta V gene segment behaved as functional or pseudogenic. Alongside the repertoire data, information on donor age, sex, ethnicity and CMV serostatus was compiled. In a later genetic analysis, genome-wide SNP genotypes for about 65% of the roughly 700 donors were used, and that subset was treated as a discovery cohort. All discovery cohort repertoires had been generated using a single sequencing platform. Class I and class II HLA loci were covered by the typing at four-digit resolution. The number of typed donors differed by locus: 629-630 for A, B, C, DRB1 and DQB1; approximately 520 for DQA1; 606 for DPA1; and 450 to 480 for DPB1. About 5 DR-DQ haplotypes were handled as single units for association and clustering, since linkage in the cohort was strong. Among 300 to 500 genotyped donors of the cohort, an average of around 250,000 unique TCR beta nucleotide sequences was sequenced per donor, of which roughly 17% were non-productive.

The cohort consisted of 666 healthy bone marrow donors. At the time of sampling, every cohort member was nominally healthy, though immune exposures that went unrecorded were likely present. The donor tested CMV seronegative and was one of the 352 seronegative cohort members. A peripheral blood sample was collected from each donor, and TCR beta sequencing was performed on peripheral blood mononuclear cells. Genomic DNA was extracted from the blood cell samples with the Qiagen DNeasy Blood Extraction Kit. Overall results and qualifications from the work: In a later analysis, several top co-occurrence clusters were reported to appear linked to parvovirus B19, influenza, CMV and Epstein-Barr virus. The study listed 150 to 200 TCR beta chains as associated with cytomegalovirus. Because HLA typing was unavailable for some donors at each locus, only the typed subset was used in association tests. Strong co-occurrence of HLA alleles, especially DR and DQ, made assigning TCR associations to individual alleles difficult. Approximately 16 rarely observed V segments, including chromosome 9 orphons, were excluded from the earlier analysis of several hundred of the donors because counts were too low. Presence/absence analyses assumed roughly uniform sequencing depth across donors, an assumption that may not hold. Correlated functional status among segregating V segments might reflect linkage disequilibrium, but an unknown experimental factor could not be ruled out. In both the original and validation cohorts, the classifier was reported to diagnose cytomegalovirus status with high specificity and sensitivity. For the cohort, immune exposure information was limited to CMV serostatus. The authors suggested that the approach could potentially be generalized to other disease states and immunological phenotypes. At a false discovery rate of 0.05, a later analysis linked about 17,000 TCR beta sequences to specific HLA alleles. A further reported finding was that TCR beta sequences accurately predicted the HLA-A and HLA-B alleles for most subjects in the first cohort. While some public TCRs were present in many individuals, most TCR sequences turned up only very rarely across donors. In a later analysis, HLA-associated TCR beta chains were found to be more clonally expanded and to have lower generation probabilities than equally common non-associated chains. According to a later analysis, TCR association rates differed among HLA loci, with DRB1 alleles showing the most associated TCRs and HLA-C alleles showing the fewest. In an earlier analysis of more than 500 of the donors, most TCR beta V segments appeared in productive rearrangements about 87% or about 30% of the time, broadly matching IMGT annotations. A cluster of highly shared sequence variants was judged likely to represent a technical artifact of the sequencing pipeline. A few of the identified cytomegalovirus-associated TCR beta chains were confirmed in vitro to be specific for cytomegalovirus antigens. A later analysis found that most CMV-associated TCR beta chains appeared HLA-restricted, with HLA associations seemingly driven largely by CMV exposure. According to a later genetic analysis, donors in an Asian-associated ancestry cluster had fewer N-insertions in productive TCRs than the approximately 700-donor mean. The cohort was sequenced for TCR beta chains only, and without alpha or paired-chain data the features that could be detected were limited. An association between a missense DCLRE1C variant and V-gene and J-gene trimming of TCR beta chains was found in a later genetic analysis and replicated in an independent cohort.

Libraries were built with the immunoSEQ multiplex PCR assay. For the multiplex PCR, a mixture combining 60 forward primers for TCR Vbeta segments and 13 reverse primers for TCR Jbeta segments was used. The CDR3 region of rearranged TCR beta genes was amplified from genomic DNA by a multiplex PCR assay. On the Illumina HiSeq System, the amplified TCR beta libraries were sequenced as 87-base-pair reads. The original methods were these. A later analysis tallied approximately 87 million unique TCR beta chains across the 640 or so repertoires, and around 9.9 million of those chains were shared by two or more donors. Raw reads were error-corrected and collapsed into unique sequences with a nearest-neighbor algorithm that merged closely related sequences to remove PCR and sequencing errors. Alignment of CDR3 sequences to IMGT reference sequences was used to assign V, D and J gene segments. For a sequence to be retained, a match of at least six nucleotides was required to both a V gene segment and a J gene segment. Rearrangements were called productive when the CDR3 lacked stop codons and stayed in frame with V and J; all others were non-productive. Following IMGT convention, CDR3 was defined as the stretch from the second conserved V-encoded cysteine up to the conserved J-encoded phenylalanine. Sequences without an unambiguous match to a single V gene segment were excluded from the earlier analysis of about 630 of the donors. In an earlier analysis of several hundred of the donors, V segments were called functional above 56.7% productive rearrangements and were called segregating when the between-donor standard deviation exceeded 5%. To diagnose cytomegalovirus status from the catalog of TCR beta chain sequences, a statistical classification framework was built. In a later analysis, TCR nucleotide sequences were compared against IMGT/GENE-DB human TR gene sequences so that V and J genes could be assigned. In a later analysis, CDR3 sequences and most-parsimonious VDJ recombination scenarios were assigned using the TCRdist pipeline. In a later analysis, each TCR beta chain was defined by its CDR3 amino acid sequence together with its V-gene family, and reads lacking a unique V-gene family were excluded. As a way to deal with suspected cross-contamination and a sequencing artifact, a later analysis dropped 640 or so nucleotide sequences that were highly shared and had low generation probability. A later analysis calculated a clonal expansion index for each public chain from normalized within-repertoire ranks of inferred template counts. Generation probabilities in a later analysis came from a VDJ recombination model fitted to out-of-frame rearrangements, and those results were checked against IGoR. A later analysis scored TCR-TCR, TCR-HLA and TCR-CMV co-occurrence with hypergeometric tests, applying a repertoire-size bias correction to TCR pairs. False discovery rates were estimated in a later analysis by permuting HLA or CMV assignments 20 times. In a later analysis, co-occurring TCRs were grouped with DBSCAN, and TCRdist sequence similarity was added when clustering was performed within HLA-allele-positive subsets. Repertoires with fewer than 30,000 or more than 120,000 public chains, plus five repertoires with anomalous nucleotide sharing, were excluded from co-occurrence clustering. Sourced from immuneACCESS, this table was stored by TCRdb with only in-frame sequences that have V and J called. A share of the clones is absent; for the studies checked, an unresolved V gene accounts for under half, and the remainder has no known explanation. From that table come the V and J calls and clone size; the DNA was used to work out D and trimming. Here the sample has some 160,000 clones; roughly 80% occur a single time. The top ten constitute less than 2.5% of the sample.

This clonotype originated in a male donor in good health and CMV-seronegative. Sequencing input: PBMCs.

Here the CDR3 is given as CASSQVPVRETDTQYF. The nucleotide sequence is TGCGCCAGCAGCCAAGTCCCAGTGCGGGAAACAGATACGCAGTATTTT. The chain links TRBV4-1 with TRBJ2-3; the D gene is possibly TRBD2, with 6 bases matching. The CDR3 spans 16 residues, from the cysteine through the phenylalanine. Of all the DNA, just the CDR3 is kept, 48 bases in frame from base 1. The germline V gene yields MGHRA for CDR1 and YSYEKL for CDR2. V drops 1 base and J drops 3 bases, leaving 14 bases in between.